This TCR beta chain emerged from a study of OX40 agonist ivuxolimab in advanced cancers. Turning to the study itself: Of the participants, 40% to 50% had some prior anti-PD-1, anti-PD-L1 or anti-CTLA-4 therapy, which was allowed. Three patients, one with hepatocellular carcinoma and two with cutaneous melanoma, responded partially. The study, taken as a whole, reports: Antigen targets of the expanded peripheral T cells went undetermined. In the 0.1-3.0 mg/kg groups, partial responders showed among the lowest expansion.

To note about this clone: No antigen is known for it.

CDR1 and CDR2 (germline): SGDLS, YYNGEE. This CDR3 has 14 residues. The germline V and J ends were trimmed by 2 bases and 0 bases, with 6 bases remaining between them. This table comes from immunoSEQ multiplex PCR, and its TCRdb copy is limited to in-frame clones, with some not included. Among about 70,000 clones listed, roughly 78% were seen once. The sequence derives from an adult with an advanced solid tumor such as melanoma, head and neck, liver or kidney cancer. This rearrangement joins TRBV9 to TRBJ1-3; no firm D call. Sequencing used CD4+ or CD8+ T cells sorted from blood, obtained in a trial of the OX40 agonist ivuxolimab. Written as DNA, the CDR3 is TGTGCCAGCAGCGTGGCCCTCTCTGGAAACACCATATATTTT. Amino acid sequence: CASSVALSGNTIYF.